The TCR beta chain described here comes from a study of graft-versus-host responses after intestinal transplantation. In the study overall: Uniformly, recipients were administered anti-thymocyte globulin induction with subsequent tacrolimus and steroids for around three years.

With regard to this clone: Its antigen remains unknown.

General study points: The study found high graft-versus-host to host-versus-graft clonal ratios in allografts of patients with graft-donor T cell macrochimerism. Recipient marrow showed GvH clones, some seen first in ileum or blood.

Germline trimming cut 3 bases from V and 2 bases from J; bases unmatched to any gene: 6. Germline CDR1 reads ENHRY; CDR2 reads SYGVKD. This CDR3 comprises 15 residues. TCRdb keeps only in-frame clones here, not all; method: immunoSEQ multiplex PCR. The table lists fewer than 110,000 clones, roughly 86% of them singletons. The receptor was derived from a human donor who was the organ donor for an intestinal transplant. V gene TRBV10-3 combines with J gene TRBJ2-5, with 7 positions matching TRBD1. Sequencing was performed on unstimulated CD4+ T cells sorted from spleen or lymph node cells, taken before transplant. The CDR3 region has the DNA TGTGCCATCAGTGACCCAGGACAGGTACAAGAGACCCAGTACTTC. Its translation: CAISDPGQVQETQYF.